This T cell receptor (beta chain) was profiled in a study of T-cell reconstitution after alpha-beta-depleted transplantation in children. Findings of the study overall: Reportedly, roughly two months post-transplant, alpha-beta T cells arose from several hundred expanded graft clones. Most T-cell counts and diversity one year after the transplant came from T cells that were newly produced.

A note on this clonotype: Its antigen is still unknown.

The authors prepared the TCRbeta library with unique molecular identifiers. TCRdb re-derived calls from the PCR reads in MiXCR, one entry per CDR3 protein. The sample includes 700,000 to 950,000 distinct CDR3 sequences, about 15% of them seen just once. Per germline, CDR1 MNHEY and CDR2 SVGEGT. V dropped 1 base and J dropped 0 bases, with 7 bases sitting between them. This CDR3 is built from 14 residues. V and J are TRBV6-2 or TRBV6-3 and TRBJ2-7; D is ambiguous. Here the sequenced sample was PBMCs, mostly from graft donor cells, taken 360 days after TCRalphabeta/CD19-depleted stem cell transplant. This TCR derives from a male patient younger than 18 who had a stem cell transplant for acute lymphoblastic leukemia, so the T cells may come from the graft donor. The CDR3, as DNA: TGTGCCAGCAGTTACTTGGGAATCTCCTACGAGCAGTACTTC. Encoded protein: CASSYLGISYEQYF.